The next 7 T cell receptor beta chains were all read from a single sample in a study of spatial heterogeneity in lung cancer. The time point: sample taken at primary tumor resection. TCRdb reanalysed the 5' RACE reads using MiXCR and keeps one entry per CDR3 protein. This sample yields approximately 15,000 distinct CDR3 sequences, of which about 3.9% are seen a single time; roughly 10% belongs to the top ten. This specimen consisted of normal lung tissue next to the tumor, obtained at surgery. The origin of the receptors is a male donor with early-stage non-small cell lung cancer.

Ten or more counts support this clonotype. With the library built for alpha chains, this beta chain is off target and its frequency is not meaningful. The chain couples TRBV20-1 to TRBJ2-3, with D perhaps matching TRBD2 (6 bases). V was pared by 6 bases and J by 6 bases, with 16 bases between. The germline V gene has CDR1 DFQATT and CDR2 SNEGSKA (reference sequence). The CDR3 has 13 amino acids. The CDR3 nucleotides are TGCAGTGCCCCCGGGACTGATAGGGATACGCAGTATTTT. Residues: CSAPGTDRDTQYF.

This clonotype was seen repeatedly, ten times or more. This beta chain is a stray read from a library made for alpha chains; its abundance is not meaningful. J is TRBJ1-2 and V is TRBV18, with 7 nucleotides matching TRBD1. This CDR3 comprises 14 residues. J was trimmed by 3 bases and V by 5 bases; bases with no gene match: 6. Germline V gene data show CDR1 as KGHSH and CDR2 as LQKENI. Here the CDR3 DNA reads TGTGCCAGCTCAGTCGGGACAGTCTACTATGGCTACACCTTC. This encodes CASSVGTVYYGYTF.

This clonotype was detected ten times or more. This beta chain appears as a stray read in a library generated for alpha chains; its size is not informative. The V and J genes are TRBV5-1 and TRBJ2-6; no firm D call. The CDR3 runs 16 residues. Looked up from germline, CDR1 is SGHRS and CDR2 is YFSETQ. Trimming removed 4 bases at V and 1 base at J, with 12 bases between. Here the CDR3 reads CASSPHSGSGANVLTF. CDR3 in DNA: TGCGCCAGCAGCCCGCATTCTGGGTCTGGGGCCAACGTCCTGACTTTC.

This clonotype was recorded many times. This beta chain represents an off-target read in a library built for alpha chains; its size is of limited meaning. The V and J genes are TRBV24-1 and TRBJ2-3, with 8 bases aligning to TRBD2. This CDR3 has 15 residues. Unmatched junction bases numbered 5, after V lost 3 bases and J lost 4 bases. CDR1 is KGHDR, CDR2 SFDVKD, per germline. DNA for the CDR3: TGTGCCACCAGTGATCCAGGACTAGCTCCAGATACGCAGTATTTT. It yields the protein CATSDPGLAPDTQYF.

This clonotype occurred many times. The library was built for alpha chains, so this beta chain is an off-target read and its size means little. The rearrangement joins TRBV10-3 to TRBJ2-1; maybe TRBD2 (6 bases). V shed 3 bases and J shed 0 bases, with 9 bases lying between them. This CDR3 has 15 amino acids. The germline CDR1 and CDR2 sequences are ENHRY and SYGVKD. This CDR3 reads CAISDSGSSYNEQFF. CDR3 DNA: TGTGCCATCAGTGATAGCGGAAGCTCCTACAATGAGCAGTTCTTC.

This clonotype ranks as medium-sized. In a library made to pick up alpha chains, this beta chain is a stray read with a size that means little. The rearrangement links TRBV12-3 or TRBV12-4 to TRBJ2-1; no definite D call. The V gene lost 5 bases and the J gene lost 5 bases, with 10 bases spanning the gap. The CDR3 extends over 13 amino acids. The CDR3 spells CASSMTSNNEQFF. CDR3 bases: TGTGCCAGCAGTATGACGTCAAACAATGAGCAGTTCTTC.

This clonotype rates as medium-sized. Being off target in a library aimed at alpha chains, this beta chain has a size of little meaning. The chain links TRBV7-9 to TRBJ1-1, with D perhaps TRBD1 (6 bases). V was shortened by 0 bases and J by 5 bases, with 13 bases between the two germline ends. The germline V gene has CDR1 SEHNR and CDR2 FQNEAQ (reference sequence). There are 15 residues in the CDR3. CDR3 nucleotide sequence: TGTGCCAGCAGCTTAGCAAGCGGGGGCGGGACTGAAGCTTTCTTT. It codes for CASSLASGGGTEAFF.